The 13 T cell receptor beta chains below all came from one sample that was sequenced in a study of blood T cell repertoires in COVID-19. TCRdb's copy holds only in-frame clones and misses some; the assay was immunoSEQ multiplex PCR. Of about 230,000 clones in the sample, approximately 88% were seen once. The sample consisted of peripheral blood. Source of these receptors: a man in his forties with acute or convalescent COVID-19.

The rearrangement joins TRBV7-9 to TRBJ2-1; D gene uncertain. Germline CDR1 is SEHNR and CDR2 is FQNEAQ (reference sequence). The CDR3 consists of 14 residues. Between the trimmed V and J ends, which lost 2 bases and 7 bases, there was a span of 12 bases. CDR3 residues: CASSLLGMENEQFF. Here the CDR3 DNA reads TGTGCCAGCAGCTTACTAGGAATGGAGAATGAGCAGTTCTTC.

The chain couples TRBV18 to TRBJ1-5; 8 bases map to TRBD1. V lost 2 bases and J lost 4; bases outside the gene matches: 4. Germline V gives CDR1 KGHSH, CDR2 LQKENI. The CDR3 covers 15 residues. CDR3 amino acids: CASSPNRQGNQPQHF. CDR3 coding DNA: TGTGCCAGCTCACCAAATCGACAGGGGAATCAGCCCCAGCATTTT.

V and J are TRBV6-5 and TRBJ1-1; 9 bases fit TRBD1. J lost 4 bases, V lost 0 bases, and 0 bases had no gene match. Germline V gene lookup returns CDR1 MNHEY and CDR2 SVGAGI. There are 14 residues in the CDR3. CDR3 in amino acids: CASSYSTGGTEAFF. In DNA form, the CDR3 reads TGTGCCAGCAGTTACTCGACAGGGGGCACTGAAGCTTTCTTT.

The chain joins TRBV2 to TRBJ2-3, with D possibly TRBD1 on 5 matching bases. Germline CDR1 and CDR2: SNHLY and FYNNEI. Trimming took 7 bases from V and 4 from J, leaving 12 bases between them. This CDR3 is built from 13 residues. CDR3 sequence (DNA): TGTGCCAGCACCAGGGAAACCCCAGATACGCAGTATTTT. Translated: CASTRETPDTQYF.

The V and J genes are TRBV24-1 and TRBJ1-2; TRBD1 matches at 7 bases. The CDR3 contains 16 residues. Germline V lookup: CDR1 KGHDR, CDR2 SFDVKD. V gave up 2 bases and J gave up 3 bases; unmatched junction bases: 8. Written as DNA, the CDR3 is TGTGCCACCAGTGATTCACGACAGGGCGGAGACTATGGCTACACCTTC. It codes for CATSDSRQGGDYGYTF.

The chain links TRBV18 to TRBJ1-1, with no clear D. Germline V lookup: CDR1 KGHSH, CDR2 LQKENI. This CDR3 is built from 14 residues. The germline V and J ends were trimmed by 3 bases and 1 base, with 9 bases remaining between them. This CDR3 reads CASSPASKNTEAFF. The CDR3 DNA follows: TGTGCCAGCTCACCGGCCTCCAAGAACACTGAAGCTTTCTTT.

This chain connects TRBV10-2 to TRBJ2-3; 8 positions agree with TRBD2. This CDR3 comprises 14 residues. V lost 0 bases to trimming and J lost 6 bases; unmatched junction nucleotides: 2. The germline V gene has CDR1 WSHSY and CDR2 SAAADI. CDR3 sequence (DNA): TGCGCCAGCAGTGAGTCCAGCGGGAGTGATACGCAGTATTTT. It codes for CASSESSGSDTQYF.

V gene TRBV30 combines with J gene TRBJ1-6; perhaps TRBD1 as D (5 bases). Looked up from germline, CDR1 is GTSNPN and CDR2 is SVGIG (reference sequence). The CDR3 runs 14 residues. V lost 0 bases and J 7 bases, leaving 10 bases between the germline ends. For the CDR3, the DNA is TGTGCCTGGAGTGTAGTGGACATGAATTCACCCCTCCACTTT. It specifies CAWSVVDMNSPLHF.

The chain has TRBV6-5 and TRBJ1-2, with a possible D match to TRBD1 (6 bases). CDR3 length: 14 residues. CDR1 MNHEY and CDR2 SVGAGI come from the germline V gene. The V end was cut by 5 bases, the J end by 4 bases, with 14 bases between. In DNA, the CDR3 is TGTGCCAGCAGTCCAAGGACAGTCGCCTATGGCTACACCTTC. It codes for CASSPRTVAYGYTF.

CDR3 protein: CASSTGLAGEDNEQFF. The DNA for the CDR3 is TGCGCCAGCAGCACCGGACTAGCGGGAGAGGACAATGAGCAGTTCTTC. The chain has TRBV5-1 and TRBJ2-1; TRBD2 matches 13 bases. The CDR3 contains 16 residues. The germline CDR1 and CDR2 sequences are SGHRS and YFSETQ. Trimming at V came to 4 bases and at J to 5 bases, leaving 6 bases not matched to a gene.

The chain couples TRBV19 to TRBJ2-3; 7 nucleotides agree with TRBD1. In germline, CDR1 is LNHDA, CDR2 SQIVND (reference sequence). V lost 6 bases to trimming and J lost 1 base; unmatched junction nucleotides: 10. The CDR3 loop spans 16 amino acids. The CDR3, as DNA: TGTGCCAGTAGAGCCCCTAAAGGACAGGGCACAGATACGCAGTATTTT. Amino acids: CASRAPKGQGTDTQYF.

This chain uses TRBV3-1 (or the pseudogene TRBV3-2) with TRBJ2-5; 8 nucleotides match TRBD2. The germline gives CDR1 LGHDT, CDR2 YNNKEL (reference sequence). This CDR3 region has 15 residues. Trimming cost V 1 base and J 6 bases; bases outside gene matches: 7. CDR3 sequence reads: CASSQGAQREKTQYF. The CDR3 region has the DNA TGTGCCAGCAGCCAAGGAGCCCAGCGGGAGAAGACCCAGTACTTC.

This clone has only a few counts. The rearrangement joins TRBV5-1 to TRBJ2-2; 8 bases line up with TRBD1. The CDR3 has 15 amino acids. From germline, CDR1 is SGHRS and CDR2 YFSETQ. J gave up 1 base and V 3 bases, and 2 bases lay outside the gene matches. DNA for the CDR3: TGCGCCAGCAGCTCCGGGACAGGGAACACCGGGGAGCTGTTTTTT. It specifies CASSSGTGNTGELFF.